Shown below are 15 T cell receptor beta chains from a single sample sequenced in a study of CD8+CD57+ T cells in acquired aplastic anemia. Genomic DNA, the template, was used for profiling of the TCR beta VDJ and CDR3. TCRdb reprocessed the reads with MiXCR, giving one entry per CDR3 protein. The sample lists under 250,000 distinct CDR3 sequences, approximately 50% occurring once. An expansion of CD8+CD57+ cells by flow cytometry had been shown in patients chosen for sequencing. Sequencing input: sorted CD4+, CD8+, or CD8+CD57+ T cells (not recorded which) from PBMCs. These TCRs come from a human donor with aplastic anemia.

Turning to this clonotype: This likely comes from a read error, as the CDR3 has no conserved phenylalanine or tryptophan at its end. V gene TRBV2 combines with J gene TRBJ2-7, with 10 bases lining up with TRBD2. V lost 6 bases and J lost 3; bases outside the gene matches: 5. CDR1 is SNHLY and CDR2 is FYNNEI in the germline V gene. The CDR3 is made up of 14 amino acids. This CDR3 reads CASRTSGTIYEQYL. CDR3 bases: TGTGCCAGCAGAACTAGCGGGACAATCTACGAGCAGTACCTC.

CDR3 DNA: TGTGCCAGCAGCATGGCCGGCGGAGGAAGGAGTTCACCCCTCCACTTT. As protein: CASSMAGGGRSSPLHF. The V and J genes are TRBV5-6 and TRBJ1-6; unclear D gene. CDR1 SGHDT and CDR2 YYEEEE come from the germline V gene. Trimming took 4 bases from V and 9 from J, leaving 20 bases between them. The CDR3 is 16 amino acids.

On this clonotype itself: Germline is not matched at one junction end, which may reflect a read error. The CDR3 nucleotides read TGCGCCAGCAGCCAAGTTGCGGGGAACTATGGCTACACCTTC. It yields the protein CASSQVAGNYGYTF. The rearrangement links TRBV7-9 to TRBJ1-2; D is unresolved. The germline V gene has CDR1 SEHNR and CDR2 FQNEAQ (reference sequence). This CDR3 is built from 14 residues.

The V gene is TRBV7-9, the J gene TRBJ1-1, with TRBD1 as a possible D gene (5 bases). Germline-derived CDR1 and CDR2 are SEHNR and FQNEAQ (reference sequence). CDR3 length: 15 amino acids. Trimming shortened V by 3 bases and J by 4 bases, and 15 bases separated the two germline ends. The CDR3 loop reads CASSFRDGRVTEAFF. The CDR3 region has the DNA TGTGCCAGCAGCTTCAGGGATGGCAGGGTCACTGAAGCTTTCTTT.

This clonotype was found many times. This chain links TRBV5-1 with TRBJ2-1; 8 positions match TRBD2. J lost 5 bases, V lost 1 base, and 8 bases had no gene match. There are 16 residues in the CDR3. Germline V gene data show CDR1 as SGHRS and CDR2 as YFSETQ. The CDR3 nucleotides read TGCGCCAGCAGCTTGAGACCTACGGGGGGGAACAATGAGCAGTTCTTC. Amino acids: CASSLRPTGGNNEQFF.

This clonotype was detected ten times or more. The V and J genes are TRBV7-6 and TRBJ1-1, with D perhaps matching TRBD1 (6 bases). The CDR3 length is 18 residues. Trimming took off 5 bases at V and 0 bases at J, with 22 bases between the two ends. CDR1 and CDR2 from the germline V gene are SGHVS and FNYEAQ. The CDR3 sequence: CASSPNPGRPGVNTEAFF. CDR3 nucleotide sequence: TGTGCCAGCAGCCCCAACCCCGGGCGACCAGGGGTGAACACTGAAGCTTTCTTT.

The chain joins TRBV14 to TRBJ1-5, with D perhaps TRBD1 (6 bases). The V gene lost 0 bases and the J gene lost 11 bases, with 17 bases spanning the gap. CDR1 is SGHDN and CDR2 is FVKESK in the germline V gene. This CDR3 comprises 15 residues. CDR3 nucleotides: TGTGCCAGCAGCCAAGATAACGGGGGCCAAGAGACCCAGCATTTT. This codes for CASSQDNGGQETQHF.

The chain recombines TRBV5-5 with TRBJ1-1; D not resolved. Germline values: CDR1 SGHKS, CDR2 YYEKEE (reference sequence). The V end lost 3 bases, the J end lost 3 bases, and 15 bases lay between the germline ends. This CDR3 comprises 15 residues. The CDR3 region is CASSWRHPLYTEAFF. CDR3 coding DNA: TGTGCCAGCAGCTGGCGACACCCCCTTTACACTGAAGCTTTCTTT.

J is TRBJ1-6 and V is TRBV7-3, with D perhaps matching TRBD1 (6 bases). The V gene's germline CDR1 is SGHTA and CDR2 FQGTGA. The CDR3 spans 15 residues. With 8 bases removed from V and 0 bases from J, the gap between germline ends came to 11 bases. The CDR3 reads CASGGKSSYNSPLHF. CDR3 coding DNA: TGTGCCAGCGGGGGCAAGAGCTCCTATAATTCACCCCTCCACTTT.

The chain carries TRBV20-1 and TRBJ2-5; D not certain. Germline CDR1 reads DFQATT; CDR2 reads SNEGSKA (reference sequence). This CDR3 comprises 16 residues. Trimming took 6 bases from V and 5 from J, leaving 25 bases between them. The CDR3 bases are TGCAGTGCCCCAGCCCAACTACTTTCGGGTGGTGAGACCCAGTACTTC. Residues: CSAPAQLLSGGETQYF.

The rearrangement uses TRBV5-1 and TRBJ2-5, with 9 bases fitting TRBD1. Germline V CDR1 and CDR2: SGHRS, YFSETQ. This CDR3 is built from 14 residues. Germline trimming cut 3 bases from V and 5 bases from J; bases unmatched to any gene: 5. The CDR3 is CASSWTGALETQYF. In DNA, the CDR3 is TGCGCCAGCAGCTGGACAGGGGCATTGGAGACCCAGTACTTC.

As to this clonotype: One end of the junction varies from germline; a read error may be responsible. V is TRBV5-1 and J is TRBJ2-7; D unclear. Germline V lookup: CDR1 SGHRS, CDR2 YFSETQ. The CDR3 extends over 16 amino acids. The CDR3 DNA reads TGTGCCAGCAGCCCCTGGGGAATCGGCGGATCCTACGAGCAGTACTTC. Its protein product is CASSPWGIGGSYEQYF.

In its sample, this clonotype was seen many times. The chain recombines TRBV9 with TRBJ1-2; D uncertain. V was cut by 3 bases and J by 8 bases, with 8 bases left in between. Germline values: CDR1 SGDLS, CDR2 YYNGEE. This CDR3 has 11 amino acids. The CDR3 DNA sequence: TGTGCCAGCAGCGACTATTGGGGCTACACCTTC. It is translated as CASSDYWGYTF.

In the case of this clonotype: No DNA is shown, since the ends of the CDR3 on it are uncertain; the CDR3 is the one TCRdb lists. The rearrangement links TRBV24-1 to TRBJ2-1; TRBD1 is the table's D call and was not checked against the DNA. The CDR3 length equals 24 residues, ends included. Germline V CDR1 and CDR2: KGHDR, SFDVKD. The CDR3 is CATSDPEGTGQETQYFGPGSEQFF.

The gene calls are TRBV6-5 and TRBJ2-1; D is uncertain. From germline, CDR1 is MNHEY and CDR2 SVGAGI. V was pared by 4 bases and J by 7 bases, with 14 bases between. The CDR3 contains 14 residues. CDR3 loop: CASSSGRSLNEQFF. Here the CDR3 DNA reads TGTGCCAGCAGTTCGGGCAGGTCCCTTAATGAGCAGTTCTTC.